A single sample is the source of the 26 T cell receptor beta chains below, sequenced in a study of identifying expanded T cells in peripheral blood (dated by TCRdb to between 2018 and 2021). The receptor library was made with the immunoSEQ multiplex PCR assay. What TCRdb holds here is the immuneACCESS table cut down to in-frame rearrangements. Part of the clones is not present; checked against another copy, under half of the missing clones reflect an unresolved V gene, and the others are unexplained. Across this sample there are approximately 120,000 clones, with 75% to 90% seen only once. The ten largest clones take up 3% to 4% of the sample. The sequenced sample was blood. These receptors all stem from a person between 18 and 75 years old in good health.

The chain joins TRBV5-6 to TRBJ1-5; 8 bases line up with TRBD1. The CDR3 consists of 14 residues. Germline CDR1 reads SGHDT; CDR2 reads YYEEEE. Trimming removed 4 bases from V and 4 bases from J; junction bases left unmatched: 4. The CDR3 coding sequence is TGTGCCAGCAGCCCCGACAGGGGTAATCAGCCCCAGCATTTT. Protein sequence: CASSPDRGNQPQHF.

This clone was seen only once. The rearrangement links TRBV10-2 to TRBJ2-7, with D possibly TRBD2 on 6 matching bases. CDR1 is WSHSY, CDR2 SAAADI, per germline. The CDR3 spans 15 residues. The germline V and J ends were trimmed by 6 bases and 2 bases, with 17 bases remaining between them. The DNA of the CDR3 is TGCGCCAGCAGACCCAAGATGGGGGGAACCTACGAGCAGTACTTC. Protein sequence: CASRPKMGGTYEQYF.

The chain links TRBV4-3 to TRBJ2-3, with D possibly being TRBD1 or TRBD2 (5 bases each). The V gene's germline CDR1 is LGHNA and CDR2 YSLEER. The CDR3 consists of 15 residues. Trimming left V 4 bases short and J 0 bases short, with 11 bases between. The CDR3 DNA sequence: TGCGCCAGCAGCCGAGGGGTAGCTAGCACAGATACGCAGTATTTT. Protein: CASSRGVASTDTQYF.

The chain employs TRBV2 and TRBJ2-7, with D perhaps TRBD2 (5 bases). Germline V gives CDR1 SNHLY, CDR2 FYNNEI. V dropped 9 bases and J dropped 5 bases, with 17 bases sitting between them. The CDR3 contains 13 residues. The CDR3 here is CASHLAGLDEQYF. CDR3 nucleotide sequence: TGTGCCAGTCACTTGGCGGGTTTAGACGAGCAGTACTTC.

The V gene is TRBV15, the J gene TRBJ1-1, with no clear D. Trimming removed 1 base at V and 7 bases at J, with 10 bases between. The CDR3 totals 13 residues. Germline V gene lookup returns CDR1 LNHNV and CDR2 YYDKDF (reference sequence). CDR3 loop: CATSRVSGSEAFF. In DNA, the CDR3 is TGTGCCACCAGCAGAGTATCCGGTAGTGAAGCTTTCTTT. Looking up the rest from reference TRBV15 and TRBJ1-1 gives the full variable domain: DAMVIQNPRYQVTQFGKPVTLSCSQTLNHNVMYWYQQKSSQAPKLLFHYYDKDFNNEADTPDNFQSRRPNTSFCFLDIRSPGLGDTAMYLCATSRVSGSEAFFGQGTRLTVV.

The chain couples TRBV5-6 to TRBJ2-1, with D perhaps matching TRBD2 (5 bases). V was trimmed by 4 bases and J by 1 base, leaving 18 bases between them. From germline, CDR1 is SGHDT and CDR2 YYEEEE. CDR3 length: 17 amino acids. In DNA form, the CDR3 reads TGTGCCAGCAGCCCCCCGTGTTGGAGGCAATCCTACAATGAGCAGTTCTTC. It is translated as CASSPPCWRQSYNEQFF.

The chain recombines TRBV30 with TRBJ2-1, with 9 nucleotides matching TRBD1. The germline V gene has CDR1 GTSNPN and CDR2 SVGIG (reference sequence). V shed 1 base and J 11 bases; nucleotides not matched to a gene: 6. CDR3 length: 13 residues. In nucleotides, the CDR3 is TGTGCCTGGAGTGCCCAAGGACAGGGGCAGCAGTTCTTC. As protein: CAWSAQGQGQQFF.

The chain has TRBV6-4 and TRBJ2-1, with D unresolved. The germline CDR1 and CDR2 sequences are MRHNA and SNTAGT. The V and J ends lost 3 bases and 1 base respectively, with 7 bases between them. This CDR3 has 14 residues. The CDR3 reads CASSEDSSYNEQFF. The DNA of the CDR3 is TGTGCCAGCAGTGAAGACTCTTCCTACAATGAGCAGTTCTTC.

CDR3 nucleotides: TGTGCCAGCAGAACGGGACAGGGGAGCTACGAGCAGTACTTC. Its translation: CASRTGQGSYEQYF. The J gene is TRBJ2-7, the V gene TRBV7-9, with TRBD1 matching over 10 bases. The CDR3 length is 14 residues. The germline V gene encodes CDR1 SEHNR and CDR2 FQNEAQ (reference sequence). V lost 6 bases, J lost 3 bases, and 5 bases stayed unmatched.

This clone was recorded once. The gene calls are TRBV5-1 and TRBJ1-4, with TRBD1 matching 7 bases. The CDR3 spans 15 residues. The trim removed 7 bases at V and 3 bases at J, leaving 9 bases unmatched. Germline V gives CDR1 SGHRS, CDR2 YFSETQ. The CDR3 DNA sequence: TGCGCCAGCGGACGACAGGGATCTGCTAATGAAAAACTGTTTTTT. Its translation is CASGRQGSANEKLFF.

This CDR3 reads CASSPLGDEQYF. In DNA, the CDR3 is TGTGCCAGCAGCCCCTTAGGGGACGAGCAGTACTTC. The J gene is TRBJ2-7, the V gene TRBV11-2; perhaps TRBD1 as D (5 bases). This CDR3 region has 12 residues. Trimming took 5 bases from V and 5 from J, leaving 10 bases between them. Germline V gene lookup returns CDR1 SGHAT and CDR2 FQNNGV.

V is TRBV29-1 and J is TRBJ1-5; D unresolved. The CDR3 sequence is 15 residues long. Per germline, CDR1 SQVTM and CDR2 ANQGSEA. V lost 8 bases and J lost 4, with 21 bases in between. The CDR3 DNA sequence: TGCAGCTTTTCGGACGGCCTCTTAGGGAATCAGCCCCAGCATTTT. It specifies CSFSDGLLGNQPQHF.

The CDR3, as DNA: TGTGCCAGCAGCGTAGACGGGGCAGGTTACAATGAGCAGTTCTTC. Translated, it gives CASSVDGAGYNEQFF. This chain links TRBV9 with TRBJ2-1, with D perhaps given as TRBD1 or TRBD2 (5 bases each). The V end lost 0 bases, the J end lost 4 bases, and 11 bases lay between the germline ends. This CDR3 has 15 amino acids. The germline gives CDR1 SGDLS, CDR2 YYNGEE.

DNA of the CDR3: TGTGCCAGCAGTGTGGACTCTGGAAACACCATATATTTT. Translated, it gives CASSVDSGNTIYF. This sequence joins TRBV2 and TRBJ1-3; no definite D call. Germline V gene data show CDR1 as SNHLY and CDR2 as FYNNEI. The CDR3 covers 13 residues. The V and J ends lost 4 bases and 0 bases respectively, with 4 bases between them.

This chain uses TRBV7-9 with TRBJ2-2, with unresolved D. V was pared by 1 base and J by 7 bases, with 7 bases between. There are 13 residues in the CDR3. The germline V gene encodes CDR1 SEHNR and CDR2 FQNEAQ (reference sequence). CDR3: CASSLGELGELFF. The CDR3, as DNA: TGTGCCAGCAGCTTAGGAGAACTCGGGGAGCTGTTTTTT.

CDR3 coding DNA: TGCGCCAGCAGTCCAAGTGGTCAGACTAGCTCCTACGAGCAGTACTTC. Its protein is CASSPSGQTSSYEQYF. The chain combines TRBV4-3 with TRBJ2-7; TRBD2 is a possible D gene (6 bases). The CDR3 is made up of 16 amino acids. The V gene lost 6 bases and the J gene lost 0 bases, with 18 bases spanning the gap. The germline CDR1 and CDR2 sequences are LGHNA and YSLEER.

The chain employs TRBV7-2 and TRBJ1-1; tentative D call: TRBD1 (5 bases). The V gene lost 3 bases and the J gene lost 3 bases, with 11 bases spanning the gap. The germline CDR1 and CDR2 sequences are SGHTA and FQGNSA. The CDR3 is 14 amino acids. CDR3 nucleotide sequence: TGTGCCAGCAGCTTCACAGGTACGGACACTGAAGCTTTCTTT. Translated, it gives CASSFTGTDTEAFF.

The V gene is TRBV7-2, the J gene TRBJ1-5, with TRBD1 matching over 9 bases. V gave up 5 bases and J gave up 2 bases; unmatched junction bases: 4. This CDR3 is built from 15 residues. The germline V gene encodes CDR1 SGHTA and CDR2 FQGNSA. For the CDR3, the DNA is TGTGCCAGCAGCGCCGGACAGGGGCGCAATCAGCCCCAGCATTTT. As protein: CASSAGQGRNQPQHF.

V gene TRBV12-5 combines with J gene TRBJ2-1, with 14 bases aligning to TRBD2. The CDR3 loop spans 20 amino acids. J lost 6 bases, V lost 5 bases, and 18 bases had no gene match. From germline, CDR1 is LGHNT and CDR2 FRNRAP. CDR3: CASGPPNVLGTSGGLNEQFF. The CDR3 DNA is TGTGCTAGTGGTCCCCCAAACGTACTAGGGACTAGCGGGGGACTCAATGAGCAGTTCTTC.

The chain employs TRBV11-1 and TRBJ2-5; weak D call: TRBD2 (6 bases). CDR3 length: 15 residues. The germline V gene encodes CDR1 SGHAT and CDR2 FQDESV (reference sequence). The V gene lost 5 bases and the J gene lost 6 bases, with 19 bases spanning the gap. The CDR3 DNA sequence: TGTGCCAGCAGCGGAAGCCGCGGGACCTCGAAGACCCAGTACTTC. Its translation is CASSGSRGTSKTQYF.

This clone was observed a handful of times. The chain joins TRBV6-5 to TRBJ1-2; 8 bases agree with TRBD1. The germline CDR1 and CDR2 sequences are MNHEY and SVGAGI. The V and J ends lost 5 bases and 12 bases, in that order; junction bases with no gene match: 11. The CDR3 extends over 13 amino acids. This CDR3 reads CASSQWGQEVDTF. The CDR3 DNA is TGTGCCAGCAGTCAGTGGGGACAGGAGGTGGACACCTTC.

A note on this clone: This may be a read error: a much more frequent sequence differs by one nucleotide. The chain combines TRBV6-5 with TRBJ1-1, with a weak D call TRBD1 (6 bases). The CDR3 sequence is 13 residues long. Germline lookup yields CDR1 MNHEY and CDR2 SVGAGI. Between the trimmed V and J ends, which lost 6 bases and 1 base, there was a span of 9 bases. The CDR3 sequence: CASSWDKNTEAFF. For the CDR3, the DNA is TGTGCCAGCAGCTGGGACAAGAACACTGAAGCTTTCTTT.

CDR3 amino acids: CASSSATGNQETQYF. The DNA for the CDR3 is TGTGCCAGCAGCTCAGCAACAGGGAACCAAGAGACCCAGTACTTC. The J gene is TRBJ2-5, the V gene TRBV7-8, with D perhaps TRBD1 (6 bases). CDR3 length equals 15 residues. Per germline, CDR1 SGHVS and CDR2 FQNEAQ. Trimming left V 4 bases short and J 0 bases short, with 12 bases between.

The rearrangement joins TRBV11-2 to TRBJ1-6; weak D call: TRBD1 (5 bases). The V gene's germline CDR1 is SGHAT and CDR2 FQNNGV. V lost 5 bases and J 6 bases, leaving 14 bases between the germline ends. The CDR3 runs to 15 residues. The CDR3: CASSPRQRLNSPLHF. In DNA form, the CDR3 reads TGTGCCAGCAGCCCAAGACAGAGACTTAATTCACCCCTCCACTTT.

The chain joins TRBV7-2 to TRBJ2-3, with TRBD2 as a possible D gene (7 bases). Germline values: CDR1 SGHTA, CDR2 FQGNSA. This CDR3 comprises 17 residues. V gave up 5 bases and J gave up 6 bases, with 24 bases separating them. CDR3 loop: CASSPTVVSGGGDTQYF. CDR3 coding DNA: TGTGCCAGCAGCCCAACCGTCGTCTCGGGGGGCGGGGATACGCAGTATTTT.

The CDR3 loop reads CASVAGINEQFF. The CDR3 DNA sequence: TGTGCCAGCGTAGCGGGGATCAATGAGCAGTTCTTC. The chain combines TRBV5-5 with TRBJ2-1, with 8 positions matching TRBD2. This CDR3 contains 12 residues. Trimming removed 7 bases from V and 6 bases from J; junction bases left unmatched: 3. Germline V gives CDR1 SGHKS, CDR2 YYEKEE (reference sequence).